These T cell receptor beta chains were read from a single sample in a study of blood T cells in healthy people across ages. From the 5' RACE reads, TCRdb called clonotypes with MiXCR, one entry per CDR3 protein. Of around 1.5 million distinct CDR3 sequences detected, 42% appear once; the ten largest clones hold 6.5% to 10%. The material sequenced was blood. These receptors came from a woman under 30 in good health. Both conserved end residues are part of each CDR3. A D gene is named only where the DNA matches it firmly. For some rows the clone size is stated as once, few or many, or as a class when expanded; others skip it.

TRBV4-1	TRBJ2-5	TRBD1	-	15	CASSQDWGQGNTQYF	TGCGCCAGCAGCCAAGATTGGGGACAGGGAAACACCCAGTACTTC
TRBV5-1	TRBJ2-5	-	many	14	CASSLTGYQETQYF	TGCGCCAGCAGCTTAACAGGGTACCAAGAGACCCAGTACTTC
TRBV6-5	TRBJ1-2	TRBD1	-	14	CASSTLQGEGGYTF	TGTGCCAGCAGTACGCTACAGGGGGAAGGCGGCTACACCTTC
TRBV2	TRBJ2-7	-	-	15	CASSELGTAYNEQYF	TGTGCCAGCAGTGAACTAGGGACGGCTTACAATGAGCAGTACTTC
TRBV7-8	TRBJ2-1	TRBD2	-	17	CASSLTTSGGTYNEQFF	TGTGCCAGCAGTCTTACGACTAGCGGGGGGACCTACAATGAGCAGTTCTTC
TRBV12-3/TRBV12-4	TRBJ1-6	-	-	13	CASTTNLPEPLHF	TGTGCCAGCACCACTAATCTCCCAGAACCCCTCCACTTT
TRBV3-1	TRBJ2-7	-	few	15	CASSQDGVRTYEQYF	TGTGCCAGCAGCCAAGATGGGGTGCGGACCTACGAGCAGTACTTC
TRBV29-1	TRBJ2-3	TRBD2	many	14	CSVEASGSVDTQYF	TGCAGCGTTGAAGCTAGCGGGAGTGTAGATACGCAGTATTTT
TRBV12-3/TRBV12-4	TRBJ2-5	-	-	11	CASSLGGNQYF	TGTGCCAGCAGTTTAGGGGGCAATCAGTACTTC
TRBV27	TRBJ1-5	-	few	15	CASRQQGYSNQPQHF	TGTGCCAGCAGGCAACAGGGTTATAGCAATCAGCCCCAGCATTTT
TRBV12-3/TRBV12-4	TRBJ2-1	TRBD1	-	20	CASSFPPGQGGSPGYNEQFF	TGTGCCAGCAGTTTCCCACCGGGACAGGGGGGTTCCCCTGGGTACAATGAGCAGTTCTTC
TRBV10-3	TRBJ1-3	-	-	13	CAIGGVSGNTIYF	TGTGCCATCGGAGGGGTATCGGGAAACACCATATATTTT
TRBV27	TRBJ1-2	TRBD1	-	16	CASRPRDSELNYGYTF	TGTGCCAGCAGGCCCCGGGACAGCGAACTAAACTATGGCTACACCTTC
TRBV13	TRBJ2-7	-	-	14	CASSPGTETYEQYF	TGTGCCAGCAGCCCTGGGACCGAGACCTACGAGCAGTACTTC
TRBV5-1	TRBJ2-5	-	many	12	CASSLLQETQYF	TGTGCCAGCAGCTTACTCCAAGAGACCCAGTACTTC
TRBV27	TRBJ2-7	TRBD2	-	15	CASSPPGLAAYEQYF	TGTGCCAGCAGTCCGCCGGGACTAGCGGCTTACGAGCAGTACTTC
TRBV28	TRBJ1-4	-	-	14	CASSPRDKYEKLFF	TGTGCCAGCAGCCCCCGGGACAAGTATGAAAAACTGTTTTTT
TRBV7-9	TRBJ2-7	-	few	17	CASSLPKDGRDPYEQYF	TGTGCCAGCAGCCTCCCGAAGGACGGCAGGGATCCCTACGAGCAGTACTTC
TRBV20-1	TRBJ1-5	-	-	14	CSAREATGYQPQHF	TGCAGTGCTAGAGAGGCTACAGGATATCAGCCCCAGCATTTT
TRBV12-5	TRBJ2-3	-	-	14	CASGFGQVTDTQYF	TGTGCTAGTGGTTTCGGTCAAGTCACAGATACGCAGTATTTT
TRBV21-1	TRBJ2-7	-	-	16	CASSLASTGGSYEQYF	TGTGCCAGCAGCCTGGCCTCGACAGGGGGGTCCTACGAGCAGTACTTC
TRBV15	TRBJ2-7	-	-	14	CATSREGRVYEQYF	TGTGCCACCAGCAGAGAGGGCAGAGTTTACGAGCAGTACTTC
TRBV3-1	TRBJ1-1	TRBD1	-	14	CASSATGVGTEAFF	TGTGCCAGCAGCGCAACAGGGGTAGGCACTGAAGCTTTCTTT
TRBV2	TRBJ2-1	TRBD1	few	17	CASRAGQGSFNYNEQFF	TGTGCCAGCAGGGCGGGACAGGGAAGTTTCAATTACAATGAGCAGTTCTTC
TRBV20-1	TRBJ1-6	TRBD1	-	13	CSAWDRVDSPLHF	TGCAGTGCCTGGGACAGGGTGGATTCACCCCTCCACTTT
TRBV6-2/TRBV6-3	TRBJ2-1	TRBD2	-	14	CASSYVASGGQQFF	TGTGCCAGCAGTTACGTGGCTAGCGGGGGGCAGCAGTTCTTC
TRBV12-3/TRBV12-4	TRBJ1-2	-	-	15	CASSLGSGVAYGCTF	TGTGCCAGCAGTTTAGGGTCGGGCGTCGCCTATGGCTGCACCTTC
TRBV3-1	TRBJ2-7	-	-	11	CASSPGWVKYF	TGTGCCAGCAGCCCGGGTTGGGTGAAGTACTTC
TRBV12-3/TRBV12-4	TRBJ1-1	-	-	14	CASRLVGWNTEAFF	TGTGCCAGCAGATTAGTGGGATGGAACACTGAAGCTTTCTTT
TRBV4-1	TRBJ1-5	-	few	17	CASSQDPALQASGPQHF	TGCGCCAGCAGCCAAGATCCGGCTTTACAGGCCTCAGGGCCCCAGCATTTT
TRBV6-6	TRBJ2-5	-	-	14	CASSQNDRVREQYF	TGTGCCAGCAGTCAAAACGATCGTGTTCGTGAGCAGTACTTC
TRBV2	TRBJ1-1	-	-	14	CASSEAQPNTEAFF	TGTGCCAGCAGTGAAGCACAGCCGAACACTGAAGCTTTCTTT
TRBV20-1	TRBJ2-7	TRBD2	-	13	CSAPGAGGNEQYF	TGCAGTGCTCCCGGGGCGGGGGGAAACGAGCAGTACTTC